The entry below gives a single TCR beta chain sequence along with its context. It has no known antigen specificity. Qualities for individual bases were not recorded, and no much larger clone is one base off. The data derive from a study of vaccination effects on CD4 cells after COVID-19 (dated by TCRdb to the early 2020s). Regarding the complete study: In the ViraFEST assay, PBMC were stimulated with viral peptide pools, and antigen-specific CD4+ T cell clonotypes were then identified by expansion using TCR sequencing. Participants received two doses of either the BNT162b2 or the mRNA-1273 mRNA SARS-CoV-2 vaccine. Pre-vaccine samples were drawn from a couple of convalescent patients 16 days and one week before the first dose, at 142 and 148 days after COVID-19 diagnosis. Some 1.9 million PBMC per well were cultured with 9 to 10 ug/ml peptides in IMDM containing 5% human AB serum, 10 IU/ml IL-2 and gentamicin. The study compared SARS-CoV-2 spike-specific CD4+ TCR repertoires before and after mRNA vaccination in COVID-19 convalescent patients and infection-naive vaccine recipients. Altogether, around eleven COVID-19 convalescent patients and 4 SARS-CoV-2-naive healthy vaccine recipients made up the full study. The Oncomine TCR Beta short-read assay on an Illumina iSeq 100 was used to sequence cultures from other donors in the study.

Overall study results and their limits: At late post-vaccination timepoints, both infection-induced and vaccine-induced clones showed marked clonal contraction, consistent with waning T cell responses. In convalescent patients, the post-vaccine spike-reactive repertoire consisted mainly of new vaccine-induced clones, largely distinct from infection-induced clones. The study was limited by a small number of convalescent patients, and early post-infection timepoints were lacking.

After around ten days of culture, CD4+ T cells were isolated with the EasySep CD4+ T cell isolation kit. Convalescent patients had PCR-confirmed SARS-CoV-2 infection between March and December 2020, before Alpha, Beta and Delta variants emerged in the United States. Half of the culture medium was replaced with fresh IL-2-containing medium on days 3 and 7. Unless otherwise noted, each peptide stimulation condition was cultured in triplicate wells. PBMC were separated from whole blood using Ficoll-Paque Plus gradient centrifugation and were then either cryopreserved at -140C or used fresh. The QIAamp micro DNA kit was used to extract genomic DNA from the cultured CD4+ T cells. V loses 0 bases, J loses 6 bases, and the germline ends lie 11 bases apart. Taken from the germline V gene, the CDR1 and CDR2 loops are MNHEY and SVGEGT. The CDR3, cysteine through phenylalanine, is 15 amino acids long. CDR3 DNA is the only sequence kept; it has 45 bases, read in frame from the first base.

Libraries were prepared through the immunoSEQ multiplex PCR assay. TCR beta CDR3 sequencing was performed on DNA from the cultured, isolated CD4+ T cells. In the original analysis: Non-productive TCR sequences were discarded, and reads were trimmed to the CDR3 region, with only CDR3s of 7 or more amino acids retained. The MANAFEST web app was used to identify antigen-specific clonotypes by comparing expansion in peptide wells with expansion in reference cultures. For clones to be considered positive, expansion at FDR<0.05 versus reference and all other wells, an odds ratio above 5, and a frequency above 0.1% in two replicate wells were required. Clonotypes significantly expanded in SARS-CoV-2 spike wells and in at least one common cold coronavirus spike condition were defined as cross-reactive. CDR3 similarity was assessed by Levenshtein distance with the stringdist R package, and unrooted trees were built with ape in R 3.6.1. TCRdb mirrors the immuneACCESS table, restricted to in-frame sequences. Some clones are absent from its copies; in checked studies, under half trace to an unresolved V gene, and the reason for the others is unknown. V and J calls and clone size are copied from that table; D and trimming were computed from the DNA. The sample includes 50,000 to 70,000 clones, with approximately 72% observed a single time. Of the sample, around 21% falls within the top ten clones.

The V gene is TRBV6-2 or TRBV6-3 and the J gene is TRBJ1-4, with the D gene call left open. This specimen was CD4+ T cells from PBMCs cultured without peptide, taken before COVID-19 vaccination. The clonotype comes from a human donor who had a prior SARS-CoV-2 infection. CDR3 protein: CASSYSPGRDEKLFF. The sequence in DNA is TGTGCCAGCAGTTACTCGCCGGGGAGGGATGAAAAACTGTTTTTT.